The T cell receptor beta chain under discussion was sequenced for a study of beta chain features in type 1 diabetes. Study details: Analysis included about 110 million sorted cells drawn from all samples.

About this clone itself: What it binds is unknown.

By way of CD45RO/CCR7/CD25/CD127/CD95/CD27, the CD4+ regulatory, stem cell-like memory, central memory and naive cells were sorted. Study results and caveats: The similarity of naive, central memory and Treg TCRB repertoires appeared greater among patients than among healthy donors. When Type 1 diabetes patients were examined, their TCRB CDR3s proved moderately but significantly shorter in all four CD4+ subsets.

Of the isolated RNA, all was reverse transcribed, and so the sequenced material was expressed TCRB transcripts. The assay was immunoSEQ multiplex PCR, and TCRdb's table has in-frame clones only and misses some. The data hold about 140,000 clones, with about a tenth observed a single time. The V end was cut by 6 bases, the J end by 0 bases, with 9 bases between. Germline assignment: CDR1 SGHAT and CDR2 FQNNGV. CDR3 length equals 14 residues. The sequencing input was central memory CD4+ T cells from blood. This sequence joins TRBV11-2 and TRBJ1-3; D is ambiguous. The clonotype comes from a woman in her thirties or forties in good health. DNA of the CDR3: TGTGCCAGCAGAGTCACTCTCTCTGGAAACACCATATATTTT. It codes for CASRVTLSGNTIYF.